Each of the 26 T cell receptor beta chains below was sequenced from the same sample in a study of tumor and adjacent non-tumor tissue in lung cancer. The template was RNA from unsorted bulk tissue. A modified ARM-PCR protocol with three rounds of nested PCR amplified TCRbeta. TCRdb independently ran MiXCR on the multiplex PCR reads; one entry per CDR3 protein. The sample has 60,000 to 85,000 distinct CDR3 sequences, 80% to 85% seen once. The specimen was lung tumor tissue. Every receptor here comes from a woman aged 45 to 65 with non-small cell lung cancer.

This clonotype has at least ten counts. The chain links TRBV6-4 to TRBJ2-3, with 13 bases aligning to TRBD2. Germline loops: CDR1 MRHNA, CDR2 SNTAGT. The junction had 6 bases not matched to a gene; V was cut back by 3 bases and J by 6 bases. This CDR3 region has 16 residues. The CDR3 nucleotides read TGTGCCAGCAGTGAAACACTAGCGGGAGGGCCCGATACGCAGTATTTT. This gives the protein CASSETLAGGPDTQYF.

The rearrangement links TRBV6-1 to TRBJ2-2; 7 bases fit TRBD2. CDR1 and CDR2 from the germline V gene are MNHNS and SASEGT. J lost 4 bases, V lost 7 bases, and 9 bases had no gene match. The CDR3 contains 15 residues. CDR3 DNA: TGTGCCAGCATCCTAGCGGTAATGCGCACCGGGGAGCTGTTTTTT. Encoded protein: CASILAVMRTGELFF.

A word on this clonotype: The junction shows a germline mismatch at one end, possibly a read error. V and J are TRBV20-1 and TRBJ2-5, with a weak D call TRBD2 (5 bases). Germline loops: CDR1 DFQATT, CDR2 SNEGSKA (reference sequence). The CDR3 consists of 14 residues. CDR3 loop: CSVSRRLAEESQYF. The CDR3 DNA follows: TGCAGTGTTAGTCGTCGTCTAGCCGAAGAGAGCCAGTACTTC.

The rearrangement uses TRBV20-1 and TRBJ2-1; D is ambiguous. The V end was cut by 0 bases, the J end by 5 bases, with 17 bases between. The germline gives CDR1 DFQATT, CDR2 SNEGSKA (reference sequence). The CDR3 consists of 16 residues. Here the CDR3 reads CSARDQETRVDNEQFF. The DNA for the CDR3 is TGCAGTGCTAGAGATCAGGAGACAAGGGTCGACAATGAGCAGTTCTTC.

Worth noting for this clonotype: At one end the junction does not follow the germline gene, possibly because of a read error. CDR3 nucleotide sequence: TGTGCCAGCAGCCCGCGGGGGGCTCTTCTCTCGGGAGGGGAAAAAATGTTTTTT. As protein: CASSPRGALLSGGEKMFF. The chain combines TRBV7-8 with TRBJ1-4, with a tentative D call TRBD1 (6 bases). The CDR3 spans 18 residues. The germline gives CDR1 SGHVS, CDR2 FQNEAQ.

Judged by abundance, this clonotype is medium-sized. V usage is TRBV29-1 and J usage is TRBJ2-6, with no clear D. Trimming removed 4 bases at V and 0 bases at J, with 10 bases between. Germline CDR1 is SQVTM and CDR2 is ANQGSEA. The CDR3 runs 15 residues. CDR3 protein: CSVVEQNSGANVLTF. In nucleotides, the CDR3 is TGCAGCGTTGTAGAACAGAACTCTGGGGCCAACGTCCTGACTTTC.

A remark on this clonotype: This may be a read error, as it is one base from a much larger clone. This chain uses TRBV5-5 with TRBJ1-3; weak D call: TRBD1 (5 bases). CDR3 length: 15 amino acids. Germline V lookup: CDR1 SGHKS, CDR2 YYEKEE (reference sequence). The CDR3 DNA reads as TGTGCCAGCAGCTTGAATCGGGACTCTGGAAACACCATATGTTTT. It codes for CASSLNRDSGNTICF.

The sample holds one count of this clonotype. At one end the junction does not follow the germline gene, possibly because of a read error. This sequence joins TRBV20-1 and TRBJ2-7; TRBD2 might be the D (6 bases). This CDR3 has 16 amino acids. Germline loops: CDR1 DFQATT, CDR2 SNEGSKA (reference sequence). The CDR3 loop is CNARDPCRGNPYEQYF. CDR3 nucleotide sequence: TGCAATGCTAGAGATCCGTGTCGCGGGAATCCCTACGAGCAGTACTTC.

As concerns this clonotype: The germline gene is not matched at one end of the junction; a read error may be the cause. The chain combines TRBV4-1 with TRBJ2-3, with D possibly matching TRBD2 (5 bases). CDR1 and CDR2 from the germline V gene are MGHRA and YSYEKL. The CDR3 runs to 14 residues. The CDR3 DNA reads as TGCCCCAGCAGCCACCCGTTAGTGGGAGATAAGCAGTATTTT. It translates to CPSSHPLVGDKQYF.

V is TRBV20-1 and J is TRBJ2-3, with D perhaps TRBD1 or TRBD2 (5 bases each). Trimming pared 1 base from V and 2 bases from J, leaving 7 bases between. CDR3 length equals 13 residues. Germline CDR1 reads DFQATT; CDR2 reads SNEGSKA (reference sequence). In DNA, the CDR3 is TGCAGTGCTAGAGCCGGGACCACAGATACGCAGTATTTT. Translated: CSARAGTTDTQYF.

J is TRBJ2-7 and V is TRBV11-2; D may be TRBD2 (6 bases). Trimming stripped 3 bases from V and 13 bases from J, with 25 bases between. From germline, CDR1 is SGHAT and CDR2 FQNNGV. The CDR3 has 15 amino acids. The CDR3 DNA sequence: TGTGCCAGCAGCTTCGGGACGGGGGTTACCTACGAGAACTACTTC. This translates into CASSFGTGVTYENYF.

As for this clonotype: Germline and junction disagree at one end, which may indicate a read error. CDR3 loop: CANSQEMWREGSLGKNIQYF. The CDR3 nucleotides read TGCGCCAACAGCCAAGAGATGTGGCGGGAGGGCTCCTTAGGCAAAAACATTCAGTACTTC. The rearrangement links TRBV4-1 to TRBJ2-4, with 9 bases matching TRBD2. Per the germline V gene, CDR1 is MGHRA and CDR2 is YSYEKL. This CDR3 is built from 20 residues.

This clonotype was counted at least ten times. The chain employs TRBV28 and TRBJ1-4, with 9 bases matching TRBD1. The CDR3 totals 14 residues. The germline V gene has CDR1 MDHEN and CDR2 SYDVKM. The junction had 1 base not matched to a gene; V was cut back by 6 bases and J by 2 bases. CDR3 region: CASRGQGTNEKLFF. CDR3 DNA: TGTGCCAGCAGAGGACAGGGGACTAATGAAAAACTGTTTTTT. Together with reference TRBV28 and TRBJ1-4, the CDR3 gives the full variable domain: DVKVTQSSRYLVKRTGEKVFLECVQDMDHENMFWYRQDPGLGLRLIYFSYDVKMKEKGDIPEGYSVSREKKERFSLILESASTNQTSMYLCASRGQGTNEKLFFGSGTQLSVL.

Concerning this clonotype: As the CDR3 is not closed by the conserved phenylalanine or tryptophan, this likely results from a read error. This sequence joins TRBV6-2 or TRBV6-3 and TRBJ1-1, with D hard to call. Germline CDR1 reads MNHEY; CDR2 reads SVGEGT. CDR3 length: 14 residues. CDR3 coding DNA: TGTGCCAACAGTTACTCGACGGGGAACACTGAAGCTTTCTCT. It specifies CANSYSTGNTEAFS.

On this clonotype itself: One end of the junction varies from germline; a read error may be responsible. The chain is built from TRBV4-2 and TRBJ1-1; D possibly corresponds to TRBD1 (6 bases). The CDR3 is made up of 16 amino acids. Germline CDR1 LGHNA, CDR2 YNFKEQ. Here the CDR3 DNA reads TGTGTCAGCAGCCAAGCGGGGGGCCTTCTGAACACTGAAGCTTTCTTT. Protein sequence: CVSSQAGGLLNTEAFF.

The chain couples TRBV12-3 or TRBV12-4 to TRBJ2-1; D is ambiguous. The CDR3 covers 14 residues. V lost 8 bases to trimming and J lost 9 bases, with 20 bases between them. CDR3 DNA sequence: TGTGCCAGCGGTAGGACGGACGGGTCGGCTGAGCAGTTCTTC. Translating gives CASGRTDGSAEQFF.

A remark on this clonotype: Germline is not matched at one junction end, which may reflect a read error. The genes are TRBV20-1 and TRBJ1-5; D not resolved. The CDR3 is 13 amino acids. Germline V gives CDR1 DFQATT, CDR2 SNEGSKA (reference sequence). CDR3 in DNA: TGCAGTGCTAGAGATTGGCGTAATCAGCACCAGCACTTT. It is translated as CSARDWRNQHQHF.

This chain links TRBV6-5 with TRBJ2-2, with TRBD1 identical over 7 bases. The germline CDR1 and CDR2 sequences are MNHEY and SVGAGI. With V trimmed by 10 bases and J by 3 bases, 5 bases remained unmatched. This CDR3 has 13 residues. CDR3 amino acids: CANRTGDTGELFF. Written as DNA, the CDR3 is TGTGCCAACAGAACAGGGGACACCGGGGAGCTGTTTTTT.

As for this clonotype: At one end the junction does not follow the germline gene, possibly because of a read error. The V call is TRBV11-2, the J call TRBJ2-1; tentatively, D is TRBD2 (5 bases). Germline values: CDR1 SGHAT, CDR2 FQNNGV. The CDR3 length is 12 residues. The CDR3 reads CAGSSTRDVQFF. For the CDR3, the DNA is TGTGCCGGCAGCTCCACTAGGGATGTACAGTTCTTC.

Note on this clonotype: One junction end disagrees with the germline gene, perhaps due to a read error. The chain links TRBV10-3 to TRBJ2-7; D may correspond to TRBD1 or TRBD2 (5 bases each). Germline assignment: CDR1 ENHRY and CDR2 SYGVKD. There are 15 residues in the CDR3. Here the CDR3 DNA reads TGTGCCACACGGGTAGTAGGGACGAAAACCTACGAGCATTACTTC. Protein: CATRVVGTKTYEHYF.

As for this clonotype: One base away lies a much larger clone, so this may be a sequencing read error. The rearrangement uses TRBV5-1 and TRBJ2-5; tentative D call: TRBD1 (5 bases). V was clipped by 4 bases and J by 1 base, with 11 bases between them. CDR1 and CDR2 from the germline V gene are SGHRS and YFSETQ. This CDR3 comprises 14 residues. The CDR3 sequence is CASSDIGAQETQYF. The CDR3 DNA follows: TGCGCCAGCAGCGACATAGGGGCCCAAGAGACCCAGTACTTC.

This clonotype appeared a few times. A much larger clone differs by one base, so this may be a read error. The gene calls are TRBV30 and TRBJ2-1; perhaps TRBD1 as D (6 bases). Germline CDR1 is GTSNPN and CDR2 is SVGIG (reference sequence). Trimming took 1 base from V and 7 from J, leaving 23 bases between them. The CDR3 is 17 amino acids. The CDR3 region has the DNA TGTGCCTGGAGTGGATTCGAAAAACCGGGACAATGGAATGAGCAGTTCTTC. Protein: CAWSGFEKPGQWNEQFF.

This clonotype was recorded at least ten times. The chain uses TRBV6-2 or TRBV6-3 and TRBJ2-1; D tentatively reads TRBD1 or TRBD2 (5 bases each). The length of the CDR3 is 14 residues. V lost 7 bases and J lost 6, with 16 bases in between. Germline CDR1 is MNHEY and CDR2 is SVGEGT. The CDR3 DNA is TGTGCCAGCATTCCATCCGGGGACCGCAATGAGCAGTTCTTC. Its protein is CASIPSGDRNEQFF.

J is TRBJ2-7 and V is TRBV7-6; 14 nucleotides agree with TRBD2. Germline trimming cut 4 bases from V and 5 bases from J; bases unmatched to any gene: 4. This CDR3 has 15 residues. CDR1 and CDR2 (germline): SGHVS, FNYEAQ. CDR3 residues: CASSSGLAGAHEQYF. The DNA for the CDR3 is TGTGCCAGCAGCTCGGGACTAGCGGGAGCGCACGAGCAGTACTTC. Combining the CDR3 with reference TRBV7-6 and TRBJ2-7 gives the whole variable domain GAGVSQSPRYKVTKRGQDVALRCDPISGHVSLYWYRQALGQGPEFLTYFNYEAQQDKSGLPNDRFSAERPEGSISTLTIQRTEQRDSAMYRCASSSGLAGAHEQYFGPGTRLTVT.

With respect to this clonotype: Mismatch with germline at one junction end may stem from a read error. This chain links TRBV12-3 or TRBV12-4 with TRBJ2-3; D remains ambiguous. The CDR3 runs to 14 residues. CDR3 sequence: CVSSPNPITDAQYF. The DNA of the CDR3 is TGTGTCAGCAGCCCTAACCCGATCACAGATGCACAGTATTTT.

This rearrangement joins TRBV10-1 to TRBJ2-3; D ambiguous. The CDR3 runs 15 residues. CDR1 is WNHNN and CDR2 is SYGVQD in the germline V gene (reference sequence). V lost 0 bases and J 5 bases, leaving 12 bases between the germline ends. This CDR3 is CASSESWAVIDTQYF. The CDR3 coding sequence is TGCGCCAGCAGTGAGTCTTGGGCAGTCATAGATACGCAGTATTTT.